The present T cell receptor beta chain was sequenced within a study of T cell responses to AZD1222 COVID-19 vaccine. Study-wide findings and caveats: Regions left unmutated in variants are reportedly the target of nearly half of spike-specific TCRs. Spike-specific TCR breadth and depth both grew after two AZD1222 doses. Spike as a whole was targeted by vaccine-associated CD4 TCRs, dominant at 160-218 and 743-854. White British ancestry dominated among donors, who included more females, and clonal diversity was possibly underestimated.

Germline-derived CDR1 and CDR2 are SGHNT and YYREEE (reference sequence). CDR3 length equals 12 residues. Trimming took off 3 bases at V and 2 bases at J, with 2 bases between the two ends. Method: immunoSEQ multiplex PCR; TCRdb's copy keeps in-frame clones and lacks some. Seen here are about 170,000 clones, roughly 85% observed once, and the top ten hold 0.85% to 1.1%. Regarding this clone: The antigen remains unidentified.

This TCR came from an adult who received the AZD1222 COVID-19 vaccine. Sequenced material: peripheral blood, taken 28 days after the second AZD1222 dose. The V gene is TRBV5-4, the J gene TRBJ1-4, with unresolved D. The CDR3 here is CASSSTNEKLFF. The CDR3 nucleotides read TGTGCCAGCAGCTCTACTAATGAAAAACTGTTTTTT. The full variable domain, completed using reference TRBV5-4 and TRBJ1-4, is ETGVTQSPTHLIKTRGQQVTLRCSSQSGHNTVSWYQQALGQGPQFIFQYYREEENGRGNFPPRFSGLQFPNYSSELNVNALELDDSALYLCASSSTNEKLFFGSGTQLSVL.